This T cell receptor (beta chain) was recorded in a study of vaccination and CD4 T cells after COVID-19 (dated by TCRdb to 2022 to 2024). Study-level background: SARS-CoV-2 positivity had been established in the convalescent patients by nasal swab PCR, and mild disease was recorded in under ten of these patients and severe disease in one. The convalescent cohort included six males and four females, with two Hispanic individuals, seven Caucasians, two Asians and one multiracial person. Two doses of either the Pfizer-BioNTech BNT162b2 vaccine (n=8) or the Moderna mRNA-1273 vaccine (n=2) were administered to participants. Post-COVID blood samples were collected from convalescent patients a median of roughly 100 days after diagnosis, with a range of about 35 to 161 days. Post-vaccine blood samples were taken a median of roughly 72 days after the second vaccine dose, with a range of about 14 to 241 days. For stimulating the cultures, overlapping spike peptide pools were used, derived from SARS-CoV-2 as well as from the common cold coronaviruses HCoV-NL63, HCoV-OC43 and HCoV-229E. As controls, cultures received a CEFX viral epitope pool (the positive control), an HIV-1 Nef peptide pool (the negative control), or no peptide at all. In around nine COVID-19 convalescent patients and 4 infection-naive healthy vaccine recipients, the spike-specific CD4+ TCR repertoire before mRNA vaccination was compared with the repertoire after mRNA vaccination.

To prepare the library, PCR was applied. TCR sequencing of DNA from cultured CD4+ T cells used the Oncomine TCR Beta short-read assay at the Johns Hopkins FTIC core. The QIAamp micro DNA kit was used to extract genomic DNA from the cultured CD4+ T cells. Oncomine TCR Beta libraries from cultured CD4+ T cells were pooled with unique dual indexes and sequenced on an Illumina iSeq 100. The published analysis was carried out like this. Non-productive sequences were filtered out, and CDR3s that did not start with C, did not end with F or W, or were shorter than 7 amino acids were discarded. Antigen-specific clonotypes were identified using the MANAFEST web application through comparison of peptide-stimulated wells with reference and other culture wells. Positive clones required FDR below 0.05, an odds ratio above 5, and productive frequency above 0.1% in at least two of three replicate wells. A clonotype counted as cross-reactive if it showed significant expansion both in the SARS-CoV-2 spike wells and in at least one common cold coronavirus spike condition. Levenshtein distances (stringdist) and unrooted phylogenetic trees (ape) in R version 3.6.1 were used to assess CDR3 homology. The public reads were reanalyzed by TCRdb: fastp trimming at Q25, MiXCR alignment, in-frame beta chains only. All rows with the same CDR3 protein become a single entry with the most common DNA and genes. The V and J calls were determined by TCRdb, not by the authors. The sample yields a few thousand distinct CDR3 sequences; about a quarter were counted once. The ten most abundant clones make up approximately 53% of the sample.

CDR1 SGHNT and CDR2 YYREEE were looked up in the germline V gene (reference sequence). Inclusive of the bounding cysteine and phenylalanine, the CDR3 is 17 residues long. Only the CDR3 portion is preserved as DNA: 51 bases, with reading frame beginning at the first base. V and J are trimmed by 4 bases and 4 bases, and the gene matches miss 14 bases of the junction. Note on this clonotype: The clone's antigen remains unknown. Per-base qualities were not stored, and no clone one base away is much larger.

The treatment or condition label for this specimen denotes: approximately 10-day PBMC culture with coronavirus spike peptide pools or control peptides (ViraFEST assay). The ViraFEST assay was used in the study, in which antigen-specific T cells were expanded with peptide pools and expanded clonotypes were subsequently identified by TCR sequencing. The convalescent patients' positive SARS-CoV-2 PCR tests were from March to December 2020, which was before the Alpha, Beta and Delta variants emerged in the United States. Each well held 1.5 million to 2.5 million PBMCs cultured with roughly 9.2 ug/ml peptide pools in IMDM containing approximately 5% human AB serum and roughly 10 IU/ml IL-2. Half of the culture medium was replaced with fresh IL-2-containing medium on days 3 and 7. Once the cells had been in culture for ten to eleven days, the EasySep CD4+ T cell isolation kit was used to isolate CD4+ T cells by negative selection. Ficoll-Paque Plus gradient centrifugation was used to isolate PBMCs from whole blood, and the isolated PBMCs were then either used fresh or cryopreserved at -140C. Triplicate wells were generally used for each culture condition.

What the research found in general, with its limitations: The median number of SARS-CoV-2-reactive clonotypes rose from under 25 after infection to a few dozen after vaccination, but the change was not significant. The study included relatively few convalescent patients and did not analyze early timepoints after natural infection. Of the vaccine-specific clones found in convalescent patients, nearly all (304 of 307) were mono-reactive for SARS-CoV-2 spike instead of being cross-reactive with common cold coronaviruses. In convalescent patients, a median around 84% of post-vaccine SARS-CoV-2-reactive clones were detected only after vaccination, and vaccine-specific priming was suggested by this finding.

The sequencing used CD4+ T cells from blood, cultured in vitro, collected after SARS-CoV-2 vaccination. The TCR comes from a human donor who had recovered from COVID-19. Recombination joined TRBV5-4 with TRBJ2-1, with 7 central nucleotides matching TRBD2. The CDR3 region: CASSDPYGSGPYNEQFF. The DNA is TGTGCCAGCAGCGACCCTTATGGTAGCGGGCCTTACAATGAGCAGTTCTTC.